A selection of T cell receptor beta chains follows, all from one sample in a study of blood T cell repertoires in COVID-19. The assay was immunoSEQ multiplex PCR, and TCRdb's table has in-frame clones only and misses some. The repertoire holds roughly 92,000 clones, with roughly 90% as singletons. Specimen: peripheral blood. The receptors shown here come from an elderly woman with active or convalescent COVID-19. The CDR3 runs from the conserved cysteine through the conserved F or W. D genes are given only for firm matches.

v_call,d_call,j_call,cdr3_nt,cdr3_aa
TRBV7-9,.,TRBJ1-1,TGTGCCAGCAGCCCCCCCTTGGGCAACACTGAAGCTTTCTTT,CASSPPLGNTEAFF
TRBV28,.,TRBJ1-1,TGTGCCAGCAGTTTCTGGCAGGGCATGACTGAAGCTTTCTTT,CASSFWQGMTEAFF
TRBV5-1,.,TRBJ2-5,TGCGCCAGCAGCTTGGTTTCCGGGACAAACCAAGAGACCCAGTACTTC,CASSLVSGTNQETQYF
TRBV27,TRBD2,TRBJ2-3,TGTGCCAGCAACTTTGGACTAGCGGGAGCCCCTCGGGATACGCAGTATTTT,CASNFGLAGAPRDTQYF
TRBV19,TRBD1,TRBJ1-5,TGTGCCAGTAGTAATGACAGGGGCTATCAGCCCCAGCATTTT,CASSNDRGYQPQHF
TRBV18,.,TRBJ1-4,TGTGCCAGCTCACGTAATTCAGGCGCTAATGAAAAACTGTTTTTT,CASSRNSGANEKLFF
TRBV5-1,.,TRBJ2-7,TGCGCCAGCAGCCCTGAGGCGGCTTGGAGGGGTAGCGAGCAGTACTTC,CASSPEAAWRGSEQYF
TRBV5-1,TRBD2,TRBJ2-3,TGCGCCTCGACTTTAGCGGGAGGGAGCACAGATACGCAGTATTTT,CASTLAGGSTDTQYF
TRBV5-1,TRBD1,TRBJ2-1,TGCGCCAGCAGCTTACAGGGGTCCGATTACAATGAGCAGTTCTTC,CASSLQGSDYNEQFF
TRBV21-1,.,TRBJ2-3,TGTGCCAGCAGCAAAGGGCCCCTGGACAGAAAAGCTTCCACAGATACGCAGTATTTT,CASSKGPLDRKASTDTQYF
TRBV19,.,TRBJ1-5,TGTGCCAGTAGCAGGCAGTCGATCCAGCATTTT,CASSRQSIQHF
TRBV15,TRBD1,TRBJ1-1,TGTGCCACCAGATCTCCCGGGACAGGGAGGTCGAACACTGAAGCTTTCTTT,CATRSPGTGRSNTEAFF
TRBV29-1,TRBD2,TRBJ2-3,TGCAGCGTTGAACCAGGGACTAGCGGGATATTAGATACGCAGTATTTT,CSVEPGTSGILDTQYF
TRBV4-3,TRBD2,TRBJ2-3,TGCGCCAGCAGCCAAGATTCGCGGGGGGATACGCAGTATTTT,CASSQDSRGDTQYF
TRBV2,.,TRBJ1-2,TGTGCCAGCAGTGGATCAGGGTTTGACATCGACCTCGTTAACTATGGCTACACCTTC,CASSGSGFDIDLVNYGYTF
TRBV30,TRBD2,TRBJ2-1,TGTGCCGGGAGGCTCCTTACTAGCGGGACCCCCCGGGAGCAGTTCTTC,CAGRLLTSGTPREQFF